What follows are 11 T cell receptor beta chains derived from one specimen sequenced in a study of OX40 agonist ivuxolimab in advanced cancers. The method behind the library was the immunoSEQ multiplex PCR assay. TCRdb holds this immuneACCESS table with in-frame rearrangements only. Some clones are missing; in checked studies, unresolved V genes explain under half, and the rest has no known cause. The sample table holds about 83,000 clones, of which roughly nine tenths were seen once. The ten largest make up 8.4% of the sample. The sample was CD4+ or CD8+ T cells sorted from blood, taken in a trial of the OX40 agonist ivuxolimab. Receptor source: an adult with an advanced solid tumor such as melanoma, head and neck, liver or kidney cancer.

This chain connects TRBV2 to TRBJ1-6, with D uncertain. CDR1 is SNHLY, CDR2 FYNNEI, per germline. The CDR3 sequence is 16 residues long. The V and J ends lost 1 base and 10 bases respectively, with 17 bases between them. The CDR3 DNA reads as TGTGCCAGCAGTGAAGGGGCAGGCAGGATCTTATCACCCCTCCACTTT. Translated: CASSEGAGRILSPLHF.

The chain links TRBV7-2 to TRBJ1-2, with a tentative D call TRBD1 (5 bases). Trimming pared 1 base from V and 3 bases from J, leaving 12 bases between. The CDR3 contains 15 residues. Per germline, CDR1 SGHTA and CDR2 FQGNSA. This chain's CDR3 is CASSLVQGNYYGYTF. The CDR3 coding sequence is TGTGCCAGCAGCTTAGTCCAGGGAAACTACTATGGCTACACCTTC.

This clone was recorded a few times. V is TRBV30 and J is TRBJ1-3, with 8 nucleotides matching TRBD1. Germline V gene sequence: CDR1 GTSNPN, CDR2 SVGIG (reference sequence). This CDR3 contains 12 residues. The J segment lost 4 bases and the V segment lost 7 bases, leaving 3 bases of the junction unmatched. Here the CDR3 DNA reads TGTGCCTTACAGGGGGGAGGAAACACCATATATTTT. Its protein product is CALQGGGNTIYF.

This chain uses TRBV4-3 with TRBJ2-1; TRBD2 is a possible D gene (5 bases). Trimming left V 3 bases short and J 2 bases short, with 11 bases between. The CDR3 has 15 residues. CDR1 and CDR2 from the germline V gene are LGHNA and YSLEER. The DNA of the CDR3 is TGCGCCAGCAGCCACGACCATAGCGCCTACAATGAGCAGTTCTTC. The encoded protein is CASSHDHSAYNEQFF.

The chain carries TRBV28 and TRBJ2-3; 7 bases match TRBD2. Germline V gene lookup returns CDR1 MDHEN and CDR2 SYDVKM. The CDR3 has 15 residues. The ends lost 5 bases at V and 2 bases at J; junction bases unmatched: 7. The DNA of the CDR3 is TGTGCCAGCAGTCCCGGGAGCGGGGCCACAGATACGCAGTATTTT. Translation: CASSPGSGATDTQYF.

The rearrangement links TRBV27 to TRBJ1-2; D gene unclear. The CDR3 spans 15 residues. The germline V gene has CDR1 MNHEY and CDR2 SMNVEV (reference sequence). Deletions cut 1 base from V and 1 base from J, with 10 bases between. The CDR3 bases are TGTGCCAGCAGTTTATTGCCTCCCCTTAACTATGGCTACACCTTC. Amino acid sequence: CASSLLPPLNYGYTF.

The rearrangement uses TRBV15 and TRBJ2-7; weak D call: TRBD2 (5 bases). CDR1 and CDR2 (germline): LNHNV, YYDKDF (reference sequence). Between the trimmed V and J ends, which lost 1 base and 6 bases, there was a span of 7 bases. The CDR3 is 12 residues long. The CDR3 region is CATSRGGLEQYF. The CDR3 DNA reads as TGTGCCACCAGCAGAGGAGGGCTCGAGCAGTACTTC.

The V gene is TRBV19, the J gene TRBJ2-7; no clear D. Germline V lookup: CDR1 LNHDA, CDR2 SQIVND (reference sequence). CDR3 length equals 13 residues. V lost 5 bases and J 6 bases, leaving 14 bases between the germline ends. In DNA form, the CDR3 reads TGTGCCAGTAGTGCTTTCATTGGTTCCGAGCAGTACTTC. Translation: CASSAFIGSEQYF. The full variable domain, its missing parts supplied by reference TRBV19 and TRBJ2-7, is DGGITQSPKYLFRKEGQNVTLSCEQNLNHDAMYWYRQDPGQGLRLIYYSQIVNDFQKGDIAEGYSVSREKKESFPLTVTSAQKNPTAFYLCASSAFIGSEQYFGPGTRLTVT.

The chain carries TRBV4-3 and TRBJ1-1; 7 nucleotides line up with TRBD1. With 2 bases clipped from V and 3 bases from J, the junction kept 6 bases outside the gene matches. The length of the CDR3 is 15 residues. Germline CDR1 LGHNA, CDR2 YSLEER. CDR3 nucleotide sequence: TGCGCCAGCAGCCAATTTAACAGGGGAGACACTGAAGCTTTCTTT. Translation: CASSQFNRGDTEAFF.

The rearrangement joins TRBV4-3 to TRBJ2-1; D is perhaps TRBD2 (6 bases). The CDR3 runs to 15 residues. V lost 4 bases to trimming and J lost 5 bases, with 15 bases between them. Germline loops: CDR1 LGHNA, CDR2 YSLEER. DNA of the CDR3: TGCGCCAGCAGCCGGGACTTTGCCCAAGACAATGAGCAGTTCTTC. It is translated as CASSRDFAQDNEQFF.

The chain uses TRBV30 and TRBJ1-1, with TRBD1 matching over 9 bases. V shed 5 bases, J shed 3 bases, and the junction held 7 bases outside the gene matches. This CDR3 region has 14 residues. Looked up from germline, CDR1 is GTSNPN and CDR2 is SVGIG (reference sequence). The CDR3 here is CAWGTGTGYTEAFF. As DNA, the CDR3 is TGTGCCTGGGGCACCGGGACAGGGTACACTGAAGCTTTCTTT.